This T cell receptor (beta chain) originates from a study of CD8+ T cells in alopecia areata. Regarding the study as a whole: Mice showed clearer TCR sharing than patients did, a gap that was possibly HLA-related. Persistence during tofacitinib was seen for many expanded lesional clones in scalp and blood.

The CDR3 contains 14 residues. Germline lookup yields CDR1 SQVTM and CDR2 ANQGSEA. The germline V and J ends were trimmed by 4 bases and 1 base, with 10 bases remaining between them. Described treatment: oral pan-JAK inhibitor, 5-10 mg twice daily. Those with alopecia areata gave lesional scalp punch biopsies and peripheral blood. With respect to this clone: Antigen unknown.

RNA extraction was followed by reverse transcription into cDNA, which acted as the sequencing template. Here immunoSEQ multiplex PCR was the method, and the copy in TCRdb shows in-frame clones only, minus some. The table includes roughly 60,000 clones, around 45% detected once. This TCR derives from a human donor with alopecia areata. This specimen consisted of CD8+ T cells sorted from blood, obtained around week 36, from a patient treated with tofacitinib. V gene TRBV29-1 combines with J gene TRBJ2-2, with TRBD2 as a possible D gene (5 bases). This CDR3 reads CSVVVGRNTGELFF. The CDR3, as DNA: TGCAGCGTTGTGGTAGGGAGGAACACCGGGGAGCTGTTTTTT.